Sequencing of this T cell receptor (beta chain) was carried out in a study of T cells after yellow fever vaccination. Study-wide points: Post-booster samples contained most primary-vaccination clones (about 95% CD4, approximately 88% CD8). Within FACS-sorted repertoires, abundant clonotypes contaminating from the bulk population could be present.

CDR3 length: 11 residues. Germline V gene data show CDR1 as MNHEY and CDR2 as SVGEGT. The ends were cut back, 8 bases at V and 13 bases at J, with 17 bases in the middle. TCRdb reprocessed the 5' RACE reads via MiXCR and lists one record per CDR3 protein. The profile shows approximately 120,000 distinct CDR3 sequences, about 7% of them singletons. This clonotype was seen at least ten times. Its specificity is unknown. The sequenced sample was CD4+ T cells sorted from PBMCs, obtained 10 days after the first yellow fever vaccination. The source of this sequence is a man aged 18 to 30 who received the YFV17D yellow fever vaccine. This chain joins TRBV6-2 or TRBV6-3 and TRBJ1-1; D might be TRBD1 (6 bases). The CDR3 sequence: CASGDWTAGFF. The DNA of the CDR3 is TGTGCCAGCGGAGACTGGACAGCTGGTTTCTTT.